Only a few counts were recorded for the clone carrying this TCR beta chain. No antigen is known for it. This record belongs to a study of T cell repertoires in cytomegalovirus infection. Study details: Used in the study were CMV epitopes, some recently identified and HLA-C-restricted, others well-studied and HLA-B-restricted. Shared public TCR beta signatures pointed to both CMV infection and a matching HLA type.

Notes on the study in general: Pooled public TCR beta family frequency picked out CMV carriers with the relevant HLA. Across the ex vivo response, the dominant clonotypes were HLA-C-restricted CMV-specific TCR beta clonotypes.

The CDR3 is 17 residues long. Germline V CDR1 and CDR2: LNHNV, YYDKDF (reference sequence). V shed 3 bases and J shed 2 bases, with 16 bases lying between them. TCRdb re-derived calls from the reads in MiXCR, one entry per CDR3 protein. The table shows some 800,000 distinct CDR3 sequences, with approximately 32% occurring only once. The genes are TRBV15 and TRBJ2-2; unclear D gene. Source: cultured CD8+ T cells from PBMCs, taken from culture after CMV antigen stimulation. The source of this sequence is a human donor in good health (CMV status not recorded). Some clones in this sample may be carry-over from other donors' samples. CDR3 bases: TGTGCCACCAGCAGTAAGGTGACGGCGATTAACACCGGGGAGCTGTTTTTT. Protein product: CATSSKVTAINTGELFF.